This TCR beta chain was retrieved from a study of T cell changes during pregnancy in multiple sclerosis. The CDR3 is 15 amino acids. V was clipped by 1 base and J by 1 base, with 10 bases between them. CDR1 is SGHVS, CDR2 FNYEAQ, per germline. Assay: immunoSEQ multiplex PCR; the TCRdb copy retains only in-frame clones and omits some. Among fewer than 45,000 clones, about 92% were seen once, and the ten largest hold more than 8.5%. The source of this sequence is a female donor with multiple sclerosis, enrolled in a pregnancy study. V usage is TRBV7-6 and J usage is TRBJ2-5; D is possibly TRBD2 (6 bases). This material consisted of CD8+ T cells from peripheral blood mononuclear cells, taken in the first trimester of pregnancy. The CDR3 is CASSLVDSGQETQYF. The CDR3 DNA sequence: TGTGCCAGCAGCTTAGTCGATAGCGGCCAAGAGACCCAGTACTTC.